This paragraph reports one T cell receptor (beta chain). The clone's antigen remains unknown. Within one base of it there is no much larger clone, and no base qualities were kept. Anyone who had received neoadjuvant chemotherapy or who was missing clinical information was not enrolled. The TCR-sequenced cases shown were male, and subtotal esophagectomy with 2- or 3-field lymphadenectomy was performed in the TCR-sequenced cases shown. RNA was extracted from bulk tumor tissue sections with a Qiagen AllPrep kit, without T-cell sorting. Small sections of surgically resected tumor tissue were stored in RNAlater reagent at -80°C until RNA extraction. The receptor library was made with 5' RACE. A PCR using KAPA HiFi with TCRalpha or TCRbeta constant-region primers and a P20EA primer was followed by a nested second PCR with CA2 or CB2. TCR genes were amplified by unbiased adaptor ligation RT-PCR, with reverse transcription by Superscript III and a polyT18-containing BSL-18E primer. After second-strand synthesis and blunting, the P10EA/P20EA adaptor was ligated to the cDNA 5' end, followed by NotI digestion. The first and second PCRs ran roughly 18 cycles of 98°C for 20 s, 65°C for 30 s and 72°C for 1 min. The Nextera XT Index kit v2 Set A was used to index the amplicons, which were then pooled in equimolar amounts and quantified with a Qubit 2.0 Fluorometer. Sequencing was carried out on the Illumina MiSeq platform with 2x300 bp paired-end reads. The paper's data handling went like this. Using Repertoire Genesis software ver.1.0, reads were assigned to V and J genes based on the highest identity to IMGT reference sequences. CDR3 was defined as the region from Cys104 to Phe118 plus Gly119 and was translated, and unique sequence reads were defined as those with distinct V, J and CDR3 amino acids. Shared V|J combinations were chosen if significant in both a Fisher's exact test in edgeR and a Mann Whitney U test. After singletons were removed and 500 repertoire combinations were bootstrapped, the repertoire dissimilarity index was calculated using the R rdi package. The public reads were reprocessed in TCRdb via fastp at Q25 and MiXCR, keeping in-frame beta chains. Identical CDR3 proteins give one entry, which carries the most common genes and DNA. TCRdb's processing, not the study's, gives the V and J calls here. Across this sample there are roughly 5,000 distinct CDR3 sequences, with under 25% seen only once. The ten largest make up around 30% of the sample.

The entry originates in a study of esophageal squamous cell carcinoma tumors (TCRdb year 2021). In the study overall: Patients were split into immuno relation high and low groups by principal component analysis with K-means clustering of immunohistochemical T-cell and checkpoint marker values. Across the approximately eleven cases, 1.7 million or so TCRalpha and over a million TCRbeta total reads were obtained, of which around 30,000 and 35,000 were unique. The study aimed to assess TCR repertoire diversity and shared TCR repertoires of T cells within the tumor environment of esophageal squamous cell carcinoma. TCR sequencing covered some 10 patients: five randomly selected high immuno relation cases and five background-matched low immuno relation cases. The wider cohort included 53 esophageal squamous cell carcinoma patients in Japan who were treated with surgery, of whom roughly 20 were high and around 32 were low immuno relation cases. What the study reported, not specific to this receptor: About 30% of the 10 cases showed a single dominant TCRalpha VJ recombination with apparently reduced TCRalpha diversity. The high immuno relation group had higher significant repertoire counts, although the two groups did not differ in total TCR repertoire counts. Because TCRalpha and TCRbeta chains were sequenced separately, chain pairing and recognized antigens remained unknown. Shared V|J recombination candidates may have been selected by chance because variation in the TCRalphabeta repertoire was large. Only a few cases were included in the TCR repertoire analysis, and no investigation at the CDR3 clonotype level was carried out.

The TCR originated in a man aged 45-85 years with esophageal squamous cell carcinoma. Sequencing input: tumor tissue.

The CDR3 region has the sequence CASSRGGGFYGYTF. The base sequence is TGTGCCAGCAGCCGGGGAGGGGGTTTCTATGGCTACACCTTC. The V and J segments used are TRBV7-2 and TRBJ1-2; TRBD1 is possibly the D segment (6 matching bases). V drops 5 bases and J drops 4 bases, leaving 14 bases in between. The cysteine opens and the phenylalanine closes a CDR3 of 14 amino acids. Left in the record is the CDR3 DNA by itself, 42 bases read in frame from the first base. The germline V gene specifies SGHTA as CDR1 and FQGNSA as CDR2. Supplemented by the reference TRBV7-2 and TRBJ1-2 proteins around the CDR3, the complete variable domain is GAGVSQSPSNKVTEKGKDVELRCDPISGHTALYWYRQSLGQGLEFLIYFQGNSAPDKSGLPSDRFSAERTGGSVSTLTIQRTQQEDSAVYLCASSRGGGFYGYTFGSGTRLTVV.